The TCR beta chain described here comes from a study of early T cells in non-severe SARS-CoV-2 infection. Study-wide findings and caveats: Matching against VDJdb likely underestimated virus-specific expansions, favoring anti-spike CD8.

This clonotype has at least ten counts. Its matching antigen is unknown. Tagging with unique molecular identifiers was applied to individual cDNA molecules. TCRdb re-called the 5' RACE reads through MiXCR, storing one row per CDR3 protein. The sample includes 40,000 to 55,000 distinct CDR3 sequences, roughly 13% of them seen just once. Sequencing input: whole blood. The receptor comes from an adult who was a healthcare worker with PCR-confirmed SARS-CoV-2 infection or an uninfected control (not recorded which).

CDR3 DNA: TGTGCCAGCGGACCGAGTACTTACGAGCAGTACTTC. It translates to CASGPSTYEQYF. The V gene is TRBV7-9, the J gene TRBJ2-7; D is uncertain. In germline, CDR1 is SEHNR, CDR2 FQNEAQ (reference sequence). V gave up 8 bases and J gave up 4 bases, with 12 bases separating them. The CDR3 has 12 amino acids.